The 31 T cell receptor beta chains reported below all come from one sample, sequenced in a study of CD8 T cells in Susac syndrome. RNA totalling roughly 0.45 to 1 ug underwent reverse transcription with random hexamers. TCRdb redid the calling of the immunoSEQ multiplex PCR reads with MiXCR, one entry per CDR3 protein. The repertoire includes approximately 200,000 distinct CDR3 sequences, roughly 94% of them detected once, and around 0.076% sits in the top ten. Sequencing used CD4+ T cells from PBMCs. These receptors all come from a human donor with multiple sclerosis.

The rearrangement links TRBV29-1 to TRBJ1-3; D unclear. The CDR3 totals 11 residues. Trimming left V 7 bases short and J 4 bases short, with 8 bases between. From germline, CDR1 is SQVTM and CDR2 ANQGSEA. CDR3 bases: TGCAGCGCCTATGGGGGAAACACCATATATTTT. This encodes CSAYGGNTIYF. Drawing the rest from reference TRBV29-1 and TRBJ1-3, the complete variable domain is SAVISQKPSRDICQRGTSLTIQCQVDSQVTMMFWYRQQPGQSLTLIATANQGSEATYESGFVIDKFPISRPNLTFSTLTVSNMSPEDSSIYLCSAYGGNTIYFGEGSWLTVV.

The rearrangement uses TRBV20-1 and TRBJ2-3, with a weak D call TRBD2 (6 bases). Trimming pared 1 base from V and 1 base from J, leaving 21 bases between. Germline V lookup: CDR1 DFQATT, CDR2 SNEGSKA (reference sequence). There are 18 residues in the CDR3. CDR3 amino acids: CSARGPAGGPLGTDTQYF. The CDR3, as DNA: TGCAGTGCTAGAGGGCCAGCGGGCGGACCTCTTGGCACAGATACGCAGTATTTT.

This clonotype was seen just once. This sequence joins TRBV9 and TRBJ1-2; D call uncertain. V lost 0 bases to trimming and J lost 4 bases, with 7 bases between them. Per germline, CDR1 SGDLS and CDR2 YYNGEE. CDR3 length equals 13 residues. The CDR3 sequence: CASSVGRFYGYTF. CDR3 sequence (DNA): TGTGCCAGCAGCGTAGGCAGGTTCTATGGCTACACCTTC.

This clonotype appeared once. The V and J genes are TRBV10-3 and TRBJ2-3, with a tentative D call TRBD2 (6 bases). With 7 bases removed from V and 1 base from J, the gap between germline ends came to 9 bases. Germline CDR1 ENHRY, CDR2 SYGVKD. There are 13 residues in the CDR3. In DNA form, the CDR3 reads TGTGCCATCACCCCTAGCGGCACAGATACGCAGTATTTT. It is translated as CAITPSGTDTQYF.

This clonotype occurred once. V is TRBV6-5 and J is TRBJ2-5, with D perhaps TRBD2 (7 bases). Germline V lookup: CDR1 MNHEY, CDR2 SVGAGI. There are 12 residues in the CDR3. V was shortened by 9 bases and J by 5 bases, with 13 bases between the two germline ends. The CDR3 protein is CASWGGVETQYF. CDR3 sequence (DNA): TGTGCCAGTTGGGGGGGCGTGGAGACCCAGTACTTC.

V is TRBV5-4 and J is TRBJ2-7; D possibly corresponds to TRBD1 (6 bases). CDR1 and CDR2 from the germline V gene are SGHNT and YYREEE (reference sequence). Trimming removed 4 bases from V and 3 bases from J, with 11 bases in between. This CDR3 comprises 13 residues. The CDR3 is CASSVDRFYEQYF. CDR3 bases: TGTGCCAGCAGCGTAGACAGGTTCTACGAGCAGTACTTC.

This chain connects TRBV12-3 or TRBV12-4 to TRBJ2-7; 9 nucleotides align to TRBD2. The CDR3 is 12 amino acids. V lost 6 bases and J lost 7; bases outside the gene matches: 4. CDR3 region: CASRKAGGEQYV. CDR3 bases: TGTGCCAGCAGGAAAGCGGGGGGAGAGCAGTACGTC.

This rearrangement joins TRBV7-2 to TRBJ2-3, with 9 bases matching TRBD2. Trimming at V came to 5 bases and at J to 5 bases, leaving 8 bases not matched to a gene. Germline CDR1 SGHTA, CDR2 FQGNSA. The CDR3 spans 15 residues. CDR3 in amino acids: CASSLRTSVGDTQYF. CDR3 bases: TGTGCCAGCAGCCTCCGGACTAGCGTTGGAGATACGCAGTATTTT. Supplemented by reference TRBV7-2 and TRBJ2-3, the full variable domain reads GAGVSQSPSNKVTEKGKDVELRCDPISGHTALYWYRQSLGQGLEFLIYFQGNSAPDKSGLPSDRFSAERTGGSVSTLTIQRTQQEDSAVYLCASSLRTSVGDTQYFGPGTRLTVL.

This chain links TRBV20-1 with TRBJ2-3; D unclear. The CDR3 is 15 residues long. V lost 1 base and J 1 base, leaving 12 bases between the germline ends. Germline-derived CDR1 and CDR2 are DFQATT and SNEGSKA (reference sequence). CDR3 loop: CSARAPYQGTDTQYF. The CDR3, as DNA: TGCAGTGCTAGAGCTCCGTACCAGGGCACAGATACGCAGTATTTT.

CDR3 in amino acids: CSVAGSGDQPQHF. The CDR3 bases are TGCAGCGTTGCGGGAAGTGGGGATCAGCCCCAGCATTTT. The V and J genes are TRBV29-1 and TRBJ1-5; D remains unclear. V was clipped by 4 bases and J by 5 bases, with 12 bases between them. The CDR3 extends over 13 amino acids. The V gene's germline CDR1 is SQVTM and CDR2 ANQGSEA.

The V gene is TRBV4-1, the J gene TRBJ1-5; perhaps TRBD1 as D (5 bases). This CDR3 is 14 amino acids long. Germline values: CDR1 MGHRA, CDR2 YSYEKL. V lost 0 bases to trimming and J lost 8 bases, with 11 bases between them. The CDR3 coding sequence is TGCGCCAGCAGCCAAGAAAACAGGTGGGAGCCCCAGCATTTT. Protein sequence: CASSQENRWEPQHF.

This chain connects TRBV30 to TRBJ2-5; no clear D gene. The germline gives CDR1 GTSNPN, CDR2 SVGIG (reference sequence). This CDR3 has 12 amino acids. V dropped 0 bases and J dropped 5 bases, with 7 bases sitting between them. CDR3 amino acids: CAWSVREETQYF. DNA for the CDR3: TGTGCCTGGAGTGTACGTGAGGAGACCCAGTACTTC.

CDR3 residues: CASRLGGSHEQYF. CDR3 nucleotide sequence: TGTGCCAGCAGGTTAGGGGGATCCCACGAGCAGTACTTC. The chain recombines TRBV2 with TRBJ2-7, with a weak D call TRBD1 (6 bases). Germline V gene lookup returns CDR1 SNHLY and CDR2 FYNNEI. The CDR3 has 13 residues. Trimming took off 6 bases at V and 5 bases at J, with 14 bases between the two ends.

This clonotype was observed once. The V gene is TRBV20-1, the J gene TRBJ1-5; D perhaps matches TRBD1 (6 bases). The CDR3 is made up of 13 amino acids. Looked up from germline, CDR1 is DFQATT and CDR2 is SNEGSKA (reference sequence). With 5 bases removed from V and 3 bases from J, the gap between germline ends came to 11 bases. The CDR3 loop is CSASTGVNQPQHF. For the CDR3, the DNA is TGCAGTGCTTCGACAGGCGTCAATCAGCCCCAGCATTTT.

This chain's CDR3 is CASSKRQGGTDTQYF. The DNA for the CDR3 is TGTGCCAGCAGTAAAAGACAGGGGGGCACAGATACGCAGTATTTT. This chain connects TRBV5-4 to TRBJ2-3, with TRBD1 matching over 9 bases. The CDR3 has 15 residues. V dropped 5 bases and J dropped 1; count of bases not matched to a gene: 5. Germline CDR1 SGHNT, CDR2 YYREEE (reference sequence).

The chain links TRBV12-3 or TRBV12-4 to TRBJ2-1, with 10 bases matching TRBD2. This CDR3 has 14 amino acids. The ends lost 5 bases at V and 10 bases at J; junction bases unmatched: 8. The CDR3 DNA is TGTGCCAGCAGTCCTAGCGGGGGAGACAGGGAGCAGTTCTTC. It codes for CASSPSGGDREQFF.

The V gene is TRBV12-3 or TRBV12-4, the J gene TRBJ1-6; no clear D. The CDR3 runs to 13 residues. Between the trimmed V and J ends, which lost 4 bases and 8 bases, there was a span of 9 bases. CDR3 loop: CASSSLVDSPLHF. DNA of the CDR3: TGTGCCAGCAGTTCCCTAGTGGATTCACCCCTCCACTTT.

The gene calls are TRBV28 and TRBJ2-7; a possible D gene is TRBD2 (5 bases). V lost 10 bases to trimming and J lost 2 bases, with 18 bases between them. CDR1 MDHEN and CDR2 SYDVKM come from the germline V gene. The CDR3 consists of 14 residues. The CDR3 reads CATEGAGNPYEQYF. In DNA form, the CDR3 reads TGTGCCACCGAGGGAGCAGGAAACCCCTACGAGCAGTACTTC.

The gene calls are TRBV7-3 and TRBJ1-5, with unresolved D. The CDR3 is made up of 13 amino acids. Per the germline V gene, CDR1 is SGHTA and CDR2 is FQGTGA. Trimming stripped 5 bases from V and 1 base from J, with 6 bases between. The CDR3 sequence is CASSVDSNQPQHF. CDR3 in DNA: TGTGCCAGCAGCGTGGACAGCAATCAGCCCCAGCATTTT.

V gene TRBV30 combines with J gene TRBJ2-2; no clear D gene. V lost 4 bases and J lost 1, with 13 bases in between. CDR1 is GTSNPN, CDR2 SVGIG, per germline (reference sequence). This CDR3 spans 15 amino acids. CDR3 protein: CAWKPVGWNTGELFF. In DNA form, the CDR3 reads TGTGCCTGGAAACCGGTAGGGTGGAACACCGGGGAGCTGTTTTTT.

A few counts support this clonotype. The V and J genes are TRBV3-1 and TRBJ1-5; D is unresolved. CDR3 length: 14 amino acids. V lost 6 bases to trimming and J lost 1 base, with 10 bases between them. Germline V lookup: CDR1 LGHDT, CDR2 YNNKEL (reference sequence). For the CDR3, the DNA is TGTGCCAGCAGTCTAGGTCCGAGCAATCAGCCCCAGCATTTT. Amino acid sequence: CASSLGPSNQPQHF.

This chain links TRBV25-1 with TRBJ2-7; no reliable D call. The germline V and J ends were trimmed by 1 base and 1 base, with 11 bases remaining between them. CDR3 length: 15 amino acids. Per germline, CDR1 MGHDK and CDR2 SYGVNS. CDR3 DNA: TGTGCCAGCAGTGAATCTGACGGACCATCCTACGAGCAGTACGTC. Translation: CASSESDGPSYEQYV.

The chain is built from TRBV3-1 and TRBJ2-7; D might be TRBD1 (5 bases). CDR1 LGHDT and CDR2 YNNKEL come from the germline V gene (reference sequence). The CDR3 sequence is 13 residues long. With 4 bases removed from V and 3 bases from J, the gap between germline ends came to 10 bases. CDR3 in DNA: TGTGCCAGCAGCCTGGACACGTTCTACGAGCAGTACTTC. The encoded protein is CASSLDTFYEQYF.

The V call is TRBV7-8, the J call TRBJ2-7; maybe TRBD2 (5 bases). CDR3 length equals 13 residues. Germline V lookup: CDR1 SGHVS, CDR2 FQNEAQ. Between the trimmed V and J ends, which lost 3 bases and 2 bases, there was a span of 8 bases. As DNA, the CDR3 is TGTGCCAGCAGCTTTGGGGAGACCTACGAGCAGTACTTC. It codes for CASSFGETYEQYF.

V is TRBV10-3 and J is TRBJ2-6; D remains ambiguous. Germline values: CDR1 ENHRY, CDR2 SYGVKD. This CDR3 has 12 amino acids. V was trimmed by 11 bases and J by 4 bases, leaving 9 bases between them. The CDR3 sequence is CAASWGANVLTF. The DNA of the CDR3 is TGTGCCGCCTCGTGGGGGGCCAACGTCCTGACTTTC.

V gene TRBV2 combines with J gene TRBJ1-3; weak D call: TRBD1 (6 bases). The CDR3 covers 16 residues. The V and J ends lost 3 bases and 0 bases respectively, with 12 bases between them. Germline V CDR1 and CDR2: SNHLY, FYNNEI. CDR3 region: CASSEGGQLSGNTIYF. The DNA for the CDR3 is TGTGCCAGCAGTGAGGGGGGCCAACTCTCTGGAAACACCATATATTTT.

The chain combines TRBV3-1 with TRBJ2-2, with a tentative D call TRBD1 (6 bases). Germline V gene data show CDR1 as LGHDT and CDR2 as YNNKEL (reference sequence). The CDR3 is 16 amino acids. Trimming shortened V by 1 base and J by 3 bases, and 12 bases separated the two germline ends. The CDR3 DNA is TGTGCCAGCAGCCAAGTTTCTGGGGGCGACACCGGGGAGCTGTTTTTT. Translation: CASSQVSGGDTGELFF.

The rearrangement joins TRBV3-1 to TRBJ1-2; D unclear. This CDR3 region has 13 residues. V gave up 3 bases and J gave up 0 bases, with 5 bases separating them. Germline CDR1 and CDR2: LGHDT and YNNKEL (reference sequence). The CDR3 reads CASSHRPNYGYTF. The CDR3 nucleotides read TGTGCCAGCAGCCACCGCCCTAACTATGGCTACACCTTC.

V and J are TRBV18 and TRBJ1-5, with TRBD1 identical over 8 bases. V was pared by 3 bases and J by 5 bases, with 6 bases of the junction left unmatched. Germline assignment: CDR1 KGHSH and CDR2 LQKENI. The CDR3 is 15 residues long. The CDR3 spells CASSPRTGRDQPQHF. DNA for the CDR3: TGTGCCAGCTCACCCCGGACAGGGCGGGATCAGCCCCAGCATTTT.

The J gene is TRBJ2-5, the V gene TRBV30; tentatively, D is TRBD1 (5 bases). Germline V gene data show CDR1 as GTSNPN and CDR2 as SVGIG (reference sequence). V gave up 2 bases and J gave up 1 base, with 8 bases separating them. The CDR3 length is 13 residues. Here the CDR3 DNA reads TGTGCCTGGAGTCAGGGCCTCCAAGAGACCCAGTACTTC. The encoded protein is CAWSQGLQETQYF.

The chain recombines TRBV7-2 with TRBJ2-7; 11 bases line up with TRBD1. V trimming: 5 bases; J trimming: 7 bases; junction bases outside the gene matches: 7. The germline V gene encodes CDR1 SGHTA and CDR2 FQGNSA. This CDR3 contains 14 residues. CDR3 loop: CASSLGQGAGEQYV. The CDR3 coding sequence is TGTGCCAGCAGCCTAGGACAGGGGGCAGGGGAGCAGTACGTC.